The T cell receptor (beta chain) under discussion was sequenced for a study of T cell responses to AZD1222 COVID-19 vaccine (dated by TCRdb to 2020 to 2022). For the study in its entirety: AZD1222 recipients whose second dose came at about 4 weeks and those whose second dose came at about 12 weeks were combined into one group, since spike-specific TCR depth and breadth did not differ between the two schedules. TCR sequencing covered approximately 230 trial participants: approximately 200 given two doses of AZD1222 and 26 given two doses of MenACWY control vaccine. Enrollment into the trials was organized by age into subgroups of 18-55, 56-69 and 70-plus years, and those subgroups contained roughly 150, 30 and 60 TCR-sequenced participants, respectively.

To note about this clone: There is no known antigen for this receptor. No much larger clone exists at a distance of one base, and base qualities are not known.

The label giving this sample's time point can be read as: baseline before first vaccination. Samples from vaccinated people were obtained from the UK trials COV001 and COV002, which included a single-blind randomized controlled phase 2/3 trial of AZD1222 (ChAdOx1 nCoV-19) in healthy adults. For TCRbeta chain sequencing, PBMC samples from trial participants were taken at day 0 and at day 28 after the second dose. There are 13 amino acids in the CDR3, from cysteine to phenylalanine inclusive. The only DNA kept is the CDR3, 39 bases in frame from the first base. V sheds 0 bases and J sheds 2 bases, leaving 7 bases between their ends. The germline V gene (reference sequence) sets CDR1 to GTSNPN and CDR2 to SVGIG. The CDR3 regions of human TCRbeta chains were analyzed by immunosequencing. As for the original processing: Repertoire TCRs were matched against a reference library of SARS-CoV-2-specific TCRs generated with the MIRA antigen-specificity platform. Breadth was defined as the fraction of unique TCRs that were SARS-CoV-2-associated. Depth was defined as the fraction of total T cells that were SARS-CoV-2-associated. Using the MIRA data, each spike-specific TCR was assigned both to the spike region to which the TCR was reactive and to a CD4 or CD8 class. Log10-transformed breadth and depth values were compared by one-way ANOVA with Sidak's multiple comparisons tests. What TCRdb holds here is the immuneACCESS table cut down to in-frame rearrangements. Part of the clones is not present; checked against another copy, under half of the missing clones reflect an unresolved V gene, and the others are unexplained. The V and J calls and clone size come from that table; D and trimming were worked out from the DNA. The sample contains some 150,000 clones, more than 90% of them found a single time. In total, the top ten clones hold approximately 1.6% of the sample.

On the study overall, not on this receptor specifically: A significant rise in spike-specific TCR breadth and depth was observed after two AZD1222 doses relative to day 0 and relative to MenACWY recipients. Only five or six AZD1222 recipients were SARS-CoV-2 seropositive at baseline, limiting conclusions about previously exposed vaccinees. Because no day 14 peak-response samples were available, the repertoires could be characterized only after the peak T cell response. CD4 TCRs associated with the vaccine covered the entire spike protein, and the dominant responses were in regions 160-218 and 743-854. Participants were mostly white British and included more females than males, and it was suggested by the authors that clonal diversity may have been underestimated. In the small 56-69-year group, the increase in depth fell short of significance, most likely because of low power. Epitopes outside the regions mutated in the B.1.351 and B.1.1.7 variants were reportedly recognized by nearly half of the unique spike-specific TCRs.

The rearranged chain carries TRBV30 and TRBJ1-2; the D region possibly corresponds to TRBD1 (5 bases align). The sample in question was peripheral blood, obtained on day 0 of AZD1222 vaccination. This receptor was identified in an adult in good health. The CDR3 region has the sequence CAWSVAGNYGYTF. The nucleotide sequence is given as TGTGCCTGGAGTGTGGCAGGGAACTATGGCTACACCTTC.